A single sample is the source of the 3 T cell receptor beta chains below, sequenced in a study of blood T cell repertoires in COVID-19 (dated by TCRdb to the early 2020s). The library was prepared using the immunoSEQ multiplex PCR assay. The table was pulled from immuneACCESS by TCRdb, which kept in-frame rearrangements only. Such tables lose some clones; where checked, under half of the loss comes from unresolved V genes, and the rest has no known cause. The table for this sample lists 68,000 or so clones; 91% of them were counted only once. The ten largest clones represent 6.5% to 8% of the sample. The sequenced sample consisted of peripheral blood. The receptors were gathered from a middle-aged man with COVID-19, enrolled during active disease.

The genes are TRBV2 and TRBJ1-1, with a weak D call TRBD1 (5 bases). Germline V lookup: CDR1 SNHLY, CDR2 FYNNEI. This CDR3 region has 15 residues. Trimming stripped 6 bases from V and 5 bases from J, with 19 bases between. The CDR3 coding sequence is TGTGCCAGCAGCCCGACCCCAGGGATAGGAACTGAAGCTTTCTTT. Protein product: CASSPTPGIGTEAFF.

CDR3 sequence (DNA): TGTGCCAGCAGCTTGGGACTAGCGGGGGGGCCAGATACGCAGTATTTT. This translates into CASSLGLAGGPDTQYF. This rearrangement joins TRBV5-5 to TRBJ2-3, with 14 positions matching TRBD2. Germline CDR1 and CDR2: SGHKS and YYEKEE (reference sequence). With 0 bases clipped from V and 4 bases from J, the junction kept 1 base outside the gene matches. This CDR3 comprises 16 residues.

V is TRBV19 and J is TRBJ2-7; TRBD2 matches 8 bases. The V gene's germline CDR1 is LNHDA and CDR2 SQIVND (reference sequence). The CDR3 extends over 19 amino acids. J lost 0 bases, V lost 0 bases, and 13 bases had no gene match. The CDR3 loop reads CASSIDHPARLAGSYEQYF. The CDR3 nucleotides are TGTGCCAGTAGTATAGATCATCCGGCGAGGCTAGCGGGCTCCTACGAGCAGTACTTC.